One and the same sample provided the 11 T cell receptor beta chains below, sequenced in a study of blood T cell repertoires in COVID-19. Using immunoSEQ multiplex PCR, the repertoire was profiled, and TCRdb retains in-frame clones only, with some absent. The profile covers under 200,000 clones, with around three quarters appearing a single time and 6.5% taken by the ten largest. What was sequenced was peripheral blood. All receptors come from a man between 65 and 85 years old with active or convalescent COVID-19.

The chain joins TRBV30 to TRBJ1-2; D ambiguous. CDR1 and CDR2 from the germline V gene are GTSNPN and SVGIG (reference sequence). Trimming removed 2 bases at V and 8 bases at J, with 9 bases between. The CDR3 loop spans 11 amino acids. CDR3 in DNA: TGTGCCTGGAGTAATCCGGGAGGCTACACCTTC. Translated, it gives CAWSNPGGYTF.

This sequence joins TRBV19 and TRBJ2-7, with D perhaps TRBD1 (6 bases). From germline, CDR1 is LNHDA and CDR2 SQIVND (reference sequence). V lost 8 bases, J lost 2 bases, and 16 bases lay in between. The CDR3 spans 14 residues. The CDR3 is CASRGGQNAYEQYF. The CDR3 nucleotides are TGTGCCAGTCGAGGAGGACAGAATGCCTACGAGCAGTACTTC. Drawing the rest from reference TRBV19 and TRBJ2-7, the complete variable domain is DGGITQSPKYLFRKEGQNVTLSCEQNLNHDAMYWYRQDPGQGLRLIYYSQIVNDFQKGDIAEGYSVSREKKESFPLTVTSAQKNPTAFYLCASRGGQNAYEQYFGPGTRLTVT.

CDR3 nucleotide sequence: TGTGCCAGCAGTTACCAGACAGATTTTGAAAAACTGTTTTTT. This gives the protein CASSYQTDFEKLFF. This chain uses TRBV6-5 with TRBJ1-4, with D possibly being TRBD1 (5 bases). The CDR3 covers 14 residues. Trimming removed 2 bases at V and 7 bases at J, with 11 bases between. The germline V gene has CDR1 MNHEY and CDR2 SVGAGI.

The V call is TRBV15, the J call TRBJ1-2; 8 bases line up with TRBD1. The CDR3 extends over 14 amino acids. Trimming removed 7 bases from V and 6 bases from J; junction bases left unmatched: 10. The germline gives CDR1 LNHNV, CDR2 YYDKDF (reference sequence). DNA of the CDR3: TGTGCCACCACACAGGGGGGGAGTGACGATGGCTACACCTTC. Translation gives CATTQGGSDDGYTF.

The gene calls are TRBV18 and TRBJ2-2; possibly TRBD1 for D (7 bases). Trimming shortened V by 3 bases and J by 4 bases, and 21 bases separated the two germline ends. The CDR3 is 18 residues long. Germline CDR1 KGHSH, CDR2 LQKENI. The CDR3 DNA sequence: TGTGCCAGCTCACCGCGAAGGGACAGCACCGGGGGCACCGGGGAGCTGTTTTTT. Protein sequence: CASSPRRDSTGGTGELFF.

The chain employs TRBV19 and TRBJ1-2, with a possible D match to TRBD1 (6 bases). Looked up from germline, CDR1 is LNHDA and CDR2 is SQIVND (reference sequence). CDR3 size: 17 residues. V shed 5 bases and J shed 0 bases, with 19 bases lying between them. In DNA, the CDR3 is TGTGCCAGTAGTGGACTCAGGGGCCCCACAGCTAACTATGGCTACACCTTC. Protein: CASSGLRGPTANYGYTF.

This clone was detected a few times. This chain connects TRBV3-1 (or the pseudogene TRBV3-2) to TRBJ1-5; 12 bases are shared with TRBD1. V shed 5 bases and J 6 bases; nucleotides not matched to a gene: 5. Germline V lookup: CDR1 LGHDT, CDR2 YNNKEL (reference sequence). This CDR3 is built from 15 residues. CDR3: CASSAGTGGFQPQHF. CDR3 DNA: TGTGCCAGCAGCGCCGGGACAGGGGGCTTTCAGCCCCAGCATTTT.

The V call is TRBV7-2, the J call TRBJ2-5; the match to TRBD1 covers 12 bases. The V gene end was trimmed by 4 bases and the J gene end by 5 bases; junction bases not matched to a gene: 5. The CDR3 spans 15 residues. In germline, CDR1 is SGHTA, CDR2 FQGNSA. CDR3 bases: TGTGCCAGCAGCTCAGGGACAGGGGGCGGTGAGACCCAGTACTTC. It is translated as CASSSGTGGGETQYF.

The gene calls are TRBV25-1 and TRBJ2-7; 12 bases fit TRBD2. V shed 2 bases and J 6 bases; nucleotides not matched to a gene: 5. This CDR3 has 15 amino acids. CDR1 MGHDK and CDR2 SYGVNS come from the germline V gene. The CDR3 loop is CASSERWGLAGEQYF. Here the CDR3 DNA reads TGTGCCAGCAGTGAAAGGTGGGGACTAGCGGGCGAGCAGTACTTC.

The rearrangement links TRBV7-9 to TRBJ2-5; TRBD2 matches at 10 bases. J lost 6 bases, V lost 4 bases, and 11 bases had no gene match. The V gene's germline CDR1 is SEHNR and CDR2 FQNEAQ (reference sequence). There are 16 residues in the CDR3. The CDR3 loop reads CASSSPAGGRIKTQYF. CDR3 DNA sequence: TGTGCCAGCAGCTCCCCAGCGGGGGGGCGGATCAAGACCCAGTACTTC. The entire variable domain, with the rest obtained from reference TRBV7-9 and TRBJ2-5, is as follows: DTGVSQNPRHKITKRGQNVTFRCDPISEHNRLYWYRQTLGQGPEFLTYFQNEAQLEKSRLLSDRFSAERPKGSFSTLEIQRTEQGDSAMYLCASSSPAGGRIKTQYFGPGTRLLVL.

The chain joins TRBV19 to TRBJ1-2, with D perhaps TRBD1 (5 bases). The CDR3 is 16 residues long. Per the germline V gene, CDR1 is LNHDA and CDR2 is SQIVND (reference sequence). V lost 5 bases and J lost 4, with 20 bases in between. In nucleotides, the CDR3 is TGTGCCAGTAGTCTCCCTTGGACACAAGATGCCTATGGCTACACCTTC. It specifies CASSLPWTQDAYGYTF.